The sequence of this T cell receptor beta chain was determined in a study of CD4 and CD8 cells across lung adenocarcinoma regions. TCRdb re-called the PCR reads with MiXCR, one entry per CDR3 protein. The sample holds 9,000 to 13,000 distinct CDR3 sequences, 53% seen once. The CDR3 runs 15 residues. Germline CDR1 is SGHVS and CDR2 is FNYEAQ. The patients had localized lung adenocarcinoma, a non-small cell subtype. The V call is TRBV7-6, the J call TRBJ2-3; either TRBD1 or TRBD2 may fit D (5 bases each). The sample was CD4+ T cells from the center of a lung tumor. The clonotype comes from a male donor with lung adenocarcinoma. The CD4 and CD8 labels of this study may be unreliable. CDR3 sequence (DNA): TGTGGCCGCGGCTCGGGGCCGTGTTCCACAGACACTCAGTATTTT. Amino acids: CGRGSGPCSTDTQYF.